This T cell receptor beta chain was retrieved from a study of cytomegalovirus exposure and HLA in healthy donors. General study findings and limits: Some V segments, TRBV6-2 and TRBV6-3 among them, were indistinguishable and were therefore excluded. In all likelihood, a cluster of highly shared sequence variants was a sequencing artifact. Per a prior analysis, the majority of TCR beta V segments were productive roughly 87% or roughly 30% of the time.

Researchers ran the PCR with 60 Vbeta and 13 Jbeta primers. Assay used: immunoSEQ multiplex PCR; TCRdb lists only in-frame clones, some missing. Altogether 160,000 or so clones are present, about 69% being singletons, with the ten largest covering 2% to 3%. V was trimmed by 5 bases and J by 2 bases, leaving 11 bases between them. Germline V gene data show CDR1 as LNHNV and CDR2 as YYDKDF (reference sequence). The CDR3 sequence is 14 residues long. In this sample, this clone turned up a few times. What it recognizes is unknown. The sequenced material came from PBMCs. The source is a human donor in good health. The rearrangement links TRBV15 to TRBJ2-3; D may be TRBD2 (6 bases). CDR3 residues: CATSGGIFTDTQYF. The DNA for the CDR3 is TGTGCCACCAGCGGGGGGATTTTCACAGATACGCAGTATTTT.